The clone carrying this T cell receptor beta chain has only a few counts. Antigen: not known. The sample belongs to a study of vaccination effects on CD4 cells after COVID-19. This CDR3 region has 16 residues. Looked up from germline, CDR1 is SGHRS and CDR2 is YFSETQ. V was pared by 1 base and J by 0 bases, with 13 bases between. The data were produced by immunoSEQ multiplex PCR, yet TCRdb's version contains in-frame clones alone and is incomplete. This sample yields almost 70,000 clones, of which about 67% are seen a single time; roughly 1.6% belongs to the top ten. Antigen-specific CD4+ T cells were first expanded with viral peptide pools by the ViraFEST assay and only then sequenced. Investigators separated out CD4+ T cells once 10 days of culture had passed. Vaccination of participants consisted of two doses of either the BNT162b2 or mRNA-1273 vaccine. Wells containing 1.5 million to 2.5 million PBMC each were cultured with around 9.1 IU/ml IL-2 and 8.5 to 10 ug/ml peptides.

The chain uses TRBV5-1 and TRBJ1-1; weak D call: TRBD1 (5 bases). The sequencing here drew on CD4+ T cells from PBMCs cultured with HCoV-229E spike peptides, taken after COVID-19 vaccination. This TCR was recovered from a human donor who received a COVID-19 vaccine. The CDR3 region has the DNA TGCGCCAGCAGCTTGAATGGGGCCCTTATGAACACTGAAGCTTTCTTT. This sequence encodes CASSLNGALMNTEAFF.